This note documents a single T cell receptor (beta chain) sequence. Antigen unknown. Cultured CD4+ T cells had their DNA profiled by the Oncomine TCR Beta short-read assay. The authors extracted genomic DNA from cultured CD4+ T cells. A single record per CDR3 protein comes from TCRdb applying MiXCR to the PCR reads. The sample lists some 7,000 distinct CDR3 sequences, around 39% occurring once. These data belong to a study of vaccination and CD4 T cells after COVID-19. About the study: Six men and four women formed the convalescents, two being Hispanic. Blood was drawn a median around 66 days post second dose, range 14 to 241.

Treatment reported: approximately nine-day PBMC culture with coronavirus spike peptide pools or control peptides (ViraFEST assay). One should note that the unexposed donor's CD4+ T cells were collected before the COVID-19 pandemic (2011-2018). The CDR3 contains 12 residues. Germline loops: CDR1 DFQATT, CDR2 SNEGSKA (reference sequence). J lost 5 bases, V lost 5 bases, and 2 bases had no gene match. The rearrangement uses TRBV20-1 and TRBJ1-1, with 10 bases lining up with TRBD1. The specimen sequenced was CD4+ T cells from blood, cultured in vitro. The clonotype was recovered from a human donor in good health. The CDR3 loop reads CSAGTGETEAFF. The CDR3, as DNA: TGCAGTGCTGGGACAGGGGAAACTGAAGCTTTCTTT.